This T cell receptor beta chain stems from a study of blood T cell repertoires in COVID-19. Assay used: immunoSEQ multiplex PCR; TCRdb lists only in-frame clones, some missing. The sample has approximately 200,000 clones, about 85% seen once. The CDR3 is made up of 16 amino acids. V was pared by 5 bases and J by 2 bases, with 7 bases of the junction left unmatched. CDR1 MNHEY and CDR2 SVGEGT come from the germline V gene. This rearrangement joins TRBV6-2 or TRBV6-3 to TRBJ1-5; 9 nucleotides match TRBD1. Material for sequencing was PBMCs or T cells enriched from blood (not recorded which). The clonotype comes from a man aged 25-45 years who had recovered from COVID-19. The CDR3 DNA is TGTGCCAGCAGTAAACAGGGGGCAACAGGCAATCAGCCCCAGCATTTT. It specifies CASSKQGATGNQPQHF.